A selection of T cell receptor beta chains follows, all from one sample in a study of CD8 T cells in Susac syndrome. TCRdb processed the immunoSEQ multiplex PCR reads anew with MiXCR; each CDR3 protein has one entry. The sample has over 150,000 distinct CDR3 sequences; approximately 95% are singletons. The sample taken for sequencing was CD4+ T cells from PBMCs. The receptors come from a human donor with Susac syndrome. Both conserved end residues are part of each CDR3. Fields, in order: V gene, D gene, J gene, clone size, CDR3 DNA, CDR3 protein. D genes are given only for firm matches. Clone sizes are given selectively: once, few, many, or a class where the clone is expanded.

V gene: TRBV24-1; D gene: .; J gene: TRBJ2-1; clone size: .; CDR3 DNA: TGTGCCACCAGTTGGACAGACAATGAGCAGTTCTTC; CDR3 protein: CATSWTDNEQFF
V gene: TRBV20-1; D gene: TRBD1; J gene: TRBJ1-4; clone size: .; CDR3 DNA: TGCAGTGCTAGATTACCAGGGGGAAGTGAAAAACTGTTTTTT; CDR3 protein: CSARLPGGSEKLFF
V gene: TRBV15; D gene: .; J gene: TRBJ1-5; clone size: .; CDR3 DNA: TGTGCCACCAGCAGAGATCTGGGGTATGGCAATCAGCCCCAGCATTTT; CDR3 protein: CATSRDLGYGNQPQHF
V gene: TRBV20-1; D gene: .; J gene: TRBJ2-1; clone size: .; CDR3 DNA: TGCAGTGCTCCCCCTCCGGGAGATAACTACAATGAGCAGTTCTTC; CDR3 protein: CSAPPPGDNYNEQFF
V gene: TRBV25-1; D gene: .; J gene: TRBJ1-4; clone size: .; CDR3 DNA: TGTGCCAGCAGTAAATGGGGGACGGGTGATAATGAAAAACTGTTTTTT; CDR3 protein: CASSKWGTGDNEKLFF
V gene: TRBV13; D gene: .; J gene: TRBJ2-5; clone size: .; CDR3 DNA: TGTGCCAGCAGCCAGGTCGTCGGGGGAGAGACCCAGTACTTC; CDR3 protein: CASSQVVGGETQYF
V gene: TRBV7-2; D gene: .; J gene: TRBJ2-7; clone size: .; CDR3 DNA: TGTGCCAGCAGCTTAGGGCTCCACTCCTACGAGCAGTACTTC; CDR3 protein: CASSLGLHSYEQYF
V gene: TRBV6-2/TRBV6-3; D gene: TRBD2; J gene: TRBJ2-1; clone size: .; CDR3 DNA: TGTGCCAGCAGTTACTCCTCGGGAGGGCCGAATGAGCAGTTCTTC; CDR3 protein: CASSYSSGGPNEQFF
V gene: TRBV4-3; D gene: .; J gene: TRBJ1-6; clone size: .; CDR3 DNA: TGCGCCAGCAAAGCCCAGGCTAATTCACCCCTCCACTTT; CDR3 protein: CASKAQANSPLHF
V gene: TRBV29-1; D gene: .; J gene: TRBJ1-2; clone size: .; CDR3 DNA: TGCAGCGTGGGGGACATATCGGATGGCTACACCTTC; CDR3 protein: CSVGDISDGYTF
V gene: TRBV12-3/TRBV12-4; D gene: TRBD2; J gene: TRBJ2-1; clone size: .; CDR3 DNA: TGTGCCAGCAGTCCGATCCTAGCGGGAGGGGGGAATGAGCAGTTCTTC; CDR3 protein: CASSPILAGGGNEQFF
V gene: TRBV19; D gene: .; J gene: TRBJ2-1; clone size: .; CDR3 DNA: TGTGCCAGTAGTATAGATCAGAATGAGCAGTTCTTC; CDR3 protein: CASSIDQNEQFF
V gene: TRBV12-3/TRBV12-4; D gene: TRBD1; J gene: TRBJ1-5; clone size: .; CDR3 DNA: TGTGCCAGCAGCTATACAGGGGGCAATCAGCCCCAGCATTTT; CDR3 protein: CASSYTGGNQPQHF
V gene: TRBV20-1; D gene: TRBD1; J gene: TRBJ2-7; clone size: .; CDR3 DNA: TGCAGTGCTAGCTTATTTGGACAGGGGAGCGACGAGCAGTACTTC; CDR3 protein: CSASLFGQGSDEQYF
V gene: TRBV20-1; D gene: TRBD1; J gene: TRBJ1-5; clone size: .; CDR3 DNA: TGCAGTGCTAGACCAGGGGGCATCAATCAGCCCCAGCATTTT; CDR3 protein: CSARPGGINQPQHF
V gene: TRBV12-3/TRBV12-4; D gene: .; J gene: TRBJ1-1; clone size: few; CDR3 DNA: TGTGCCAGCAGTTTGAGGAGGAACACTGAAGCTTTCTTT; CDR3 protein: CASSLRRNTEAFF
V gene: TRBV7-9; D gene: .; J gene: TRBJ2-5; clone size: .; CDR3 DNA: TGTGCCAGCAGCTTAGGGCAGGGCCAACAAGAGACCCAGTACTTC; CDR3 protein: CASSLGQGQQETQYF
V gene: TRBV11-2; D gene: TRBD1; J gene: TRBJ2-5; clone size: .; CDR3 DNA: TGTGCCAGCAGCTTAGAAGGGGGCGGGACCCAGTACTTC; CDR3 protein: CASSLEGGGTQYF
V gene: TRBV19; D gene: .; J gene: TRBJ2-1; clone size: .; CDR3 DNA: TGTGCCAGTAGTACATCTACTAGGAATGAGCAGTTCTTC; CDR3 protein: CASSTSTRNEQFF
V gene: TRBV4-3; D gene: TRBD2; J gene: TRBJ2-1; clone size: once; CDR3 DNA: TGCGCCAGCAGCCAAGATTTTATTGCTAGCGGGGGTGAGCAGTTCTTC; CDR3 protein: CASSQDFIASGGEQFF
V gene: TRBV19; D gene: .; J gene: TRBJ2-3; clone size: .; CDR3 DNA: TGTGCCAGTACCCAGCGGCCAACCCCCACAGATACGCAGTATTTT; CDR3 protein: CASTQRPTPTDTQYF
V gene: TRBV4-2; D gene: TRBD2; J gene: TRBJ2-1; clone size: .; CDR3 DNA: TGTGCCAGCAGCCAGCGGACTAGCGGAAACAATGAGCAGTTCTTC; CDR3 protein: CASSQRTSGNNEQFF
V gene: TRBV4-3; D gene: .; J gene: TRBJ1-6; clone size: .; CDR3 DNA: TGCGCCAGCAGCCGGGATAGGGATTCACCCCTCCACTTT; CDR3 protein: CASSRDRDSPLHF
V gene: TRBV6-2/TRBV6-3; D gene: .; J gene: TRBJ1-5; clone size: .; CDR3 DNA: TGTGCCAGCAGTTATGGGAGCCACCAGCATTTT; CDR3 protein: CASSYGSHQHF
V gene: TRBV29-1; D gene: .; J gene: TRBJ2-3; clone size: .; CDR3 DNA: TGCAGCGTTGAAGATCCGGATACGCAGTATTTT; CDR3 protein: CSVEDPDTQYF
V gene: TRBV7-2; D gene: .; J gene: TRBJ2-4; clone size: .; CDR3 DNA: TGTGCCAGCAGCACATGGGACATCAACATTCAGTACTTC; CDR3 protein: CASSTWDINIQYF
V gene: TRBV2; D gene: TRBD1; J gene: TRBJ2-1; clone size: .; CDR3 DNA: TGTGCCAGCAGTGAAATGGGACAGAAGAACAATGAGCAGTTCTTC; CDR3 protein: CASSEMGQKNNEQFF
V gene: TRBV30; D gene: TRBD2; J gene: TRBJ2-5; clone size: .; CDR3 DNA: TGTGCCTGGAGTAGGGCTAGCGGACCCCAAGAGACCCAGTACTTC; CDR3 protein: CAWSRASGPQETQYF
V gene: TRBV25-1; D gene: .; J gene: TRBJ1-2; clone size: .; CDR3 DNA: TGTGCCAGCAACCTCTATGGCTACACCTTC; CDR3 protein: CASNLYGYTF
V gene: TRBV12-3/TRBV12-4; D gene: .; J gene: TRBJ2-5; clone size: .; CDR3 DNA: TGTGCCAGCACCACCTCACGGGGGGCGGGAGAGACCCAGTACTTC; CDR3 protein: CASTTSRGAGETQYF
V gene: TRBV9; D gene: TRBD1; J gene: TRBJ2-5; clone size: .; CDR3 DNA: TGTGCCAGCAGCGTAGGCATTGCACAGGGGGAGACCCAGTACTTC; CDR3 protein: CASSVGIAQGETQYF
V gene: TRBV5-4; D gene: TRBD1; J gene: TRBJ2-2; clone size: .; CDR3 DNA: TGTGCCAGCAGCTCACGGACAGGGAACACCGGGGAGCTGTTTTTT; CDR3 protein: CASSSRTGNTGELFF
V gene: TRBV15; D gene: TRBD1; J gene: TRBJ2-6; clone size: .; CDR3 DNA: TGTGCCACCAGCGTGGACAGGGAGGCTGGGGCCAACGTCCTGACTTTC; CDR3 protein: CATSVDREAGANVLTF
V gene: TRBV28; D gene: .; J gene: TRBJ1-4; clone size: .; CDR3 DNA: TGTGCCAGCAGTTTGCCTTCCAGGGGTACTAATGAAAAACTGTTTTTT; CDR3 protein: CASSLPSRGTNEKLFF
V gene: TRBV18; D gene: .; J gene: TRBJ2-5; clone size: .; CDR3 DNA: TGTGCCAGCTCATTAAAGAACCAAGAGACCCAGTACTTC; CDR3 protein: CASSLKNQETQYF
V gene: TRBV9; D gene: TRBD2; J gene: TRBJ2-7; clone size: .; CDR3 DNA: TGTGCCAGCAGCGTAACGGCTAGCGGCTCCTACGAGCAGTACTTC; CDR3 protein: CASSVTASGSYEQYF
V gene: TRBV7-8; D gene: TRBD1; J gene: TRBJ2-2; clone size: once; CDR3 DNA: TGTGCCAGCAGCTTCGCAGGGGGAAACACCGGGGAGCTGTTTTTT; CDR3 protein: CASSFAGGNTGELFF
V gene: TRBV30; D gene: .; J gene: TRBJ2-6; clone size: once; CDR3 DNA: TGTGCCTGGAGTACGTCCGGGGCCAACGTCCTGACTTTC; CDR3 protein: CAWSTSGANVLTF
V gene: TRBV28; D gene: .; J gene: TRBJ1-5; clone size: once; CDR3 DNA: TGTGCCAGCAGTTCTTATCAGCCCCAGCATTTT; CDR3 protein: CASSSYQPQHF
V gene: TRBV6-6; D gene: .; J gene: TRBJ1-2; clone size: .; CDR3 DNA: TGTGCCAGCAGTCCCCCGGAGGGCTACACCTTC; CDR3 protein: CASSPPEGYTF
V gene: TRBV24-1; D gene: .; J gene: TRBJ2-5; clone size: .; CDR3 DNA: TGTGCCACCAGTGATCCAGGGGCAAACCAAGAGACCCAGTACTTC; CDR3 protein: CATSDPGANQETQYF
V gene: TRBV6-1; D gene: TRBD1; J gene: TRBJ1-6; clone size: .; CDR3 DNA: TGTGCCAGCATTGAAACAGGGGGCGCGAATAATTCACCCCTCCACTTT; CDR3 protein: CASIETGGANNSPLHF
V gene: TRBV29-1; D gene: .; J gene: TRBJ1-3; clone size: .; CDR3 DNA: TGCAGCGTTGAGTTTGGGAGGAACACCATATATTTT; CDR3 protein: CSVEFGRNTIYF
V gene: TRBV20-1; D gene: .; J gene: TRBJ1-5; clone size: .; CDR3 DNA: TGCAGTGCTAAGGTCCTAGGGGCGTCTCAGCCCCAGCATTTT; CDR3 protein: CSAKVLGASQPQHF
V gene: TRBV12-3/TRBV12-4; D gene: TRBD1; J gene: TRBJ1-1; clone size: .; CDR3 DNA: TGTGCCAGCAGTTGGGGACAGGGGAACACTGAAGCTTTCTTT; CDR3 protein: CASSWGQGNTEAFF
V gene: TRBV24-1; D gene: .; J gene: TRBJ1-5; clone size: .; CDR3 DNA: TGTGCCACCAGTGATTTGCGCGGTGGCGGATCGCCCCAGCATTTT; CDR3 protein: CATSDLRGGGSPQHF
V gene: TRBV28; D gene: .; J gene: TRBJ1-1; clone size: .; CDR3 DNA: TGTGCCAGCAGGGGGAATCCTGAAGCTTTCTTT; CDR3 protein: CASRGNPEAFF
V gene: TRBV5-1; D gene: .; J gene: TRBJ2-5; clone size: .; CDR3 DNA: TGCGCCAGCAGCCCGGGACTCACACTCGGAGAGACCCAGTACTTC; CDR3 protein: CASSPGLTLGETQYF
V gene: TRBV29-1; D gene: .; J gene: TRBJ1-2; clone size: .; CDR3 DNA: TGCAGCGTTGAGGTGTACGCCGGTTATGGCTACACCTTC; CDR3 protein: CSVEVYAGYGYTF
V gene: TRBV7-9; D gene: TRBD1; J gene: TRBJ2-2; clone size: .; CDR3 DNA: TGTGCCAGCAGCTTATACTCAGGGGGACCCGGGGAGCTGTTTTTT; CDR3 protein: CASSLYSGGPGELFF
V gene: TRBV2; D gene: TRBD1; J gene: TRBJ1-1; clone size: .; CDR3 DNA: TGTGCCAGCAGTTCACAGGGGATAGGGAACACTGAAGCTTTCTTT; CDR3 protein: CASSSQGIGNTEAFF
V gene: TRBV3-1; D gene: .; J gene: TRBJ1-2; clone size: .; CDR3 DNA: TGTGCCAGCACCCCAGCGGAGACTAACTATGGCTACACCTTC; CDR3 protein: CASTPAETNYGYTF
V gene: TRBV4-1; D gene: .; J gene: TRBJ1-2; clone size: .; CDR3 DNA: TGCGCCAGCACCAAGTCGGGTTCCAAGGGAGATGGCTACACCTTC; CDR3 protein: CASTKSGSKGDGYTF
V gene: TRBV7-2; D gene: TRBD2; J gene: TRBJ2-1; clone size: .; CDR3 DNA: TGTGCCAGCAGCTTATGGACTAGCGGCTTCAGCTCCTACAATGAGCAGTTCTTC; CDR3 protein: CASSLWTSGFSSYNEQFF
V gene: TRBV9; D gene: TRBD1; J gene: TRBJ1-1; clone size: once; CDR3 DNA: TGTGCCAGCAGCGTAATCGACAGGGGGTCTGAAGCTTTCTTT; CDR3 protein: CASSVIDRGSEAFF
V gene: TRBV14; D gene: .; J gene: TRBJ1-1; clone size: .; CDR3 DNA: TGTGCCAGCAGCCAAGGCCTGGGAGCTTTCTTT; CDR3 protein: CASSQGLGAFF
V gene: TRBV10-3; D gene: .; J gene: TRBJ2-6; clone size: .; CDR3 DNA: TGTGCCATCAGTGAGCCGACGGTCTCTGGGGCCAACGTCCTGACTTTC; CDR3 protein: CAISEPTVSGANVLTF
V gene: TRBV29-1; D gene: TRBD1; J gene: TRBJ2-7; clone size: once; CDR3 DNA: TGCAGCGCCCACAGGGGGCGAGGTGGAGAGCAGTACTTC; CDR3 protein: CSAHRGRGGEQYF